These 21 T cell receptor beta chains share one sample of origin, sequenced in a study of shared clonotypes between healthy human individuals. Profiling relied on immunoSEQ multiplex PCR, and the TCRdb table lists in-frame clones only, not all of them. The profile shows 2 million to 2.5 million clones, 90% to 95% of them singletons. Sequenced: naive CD4+ T cells from PBMCs. Documented subset: CD45RA+ positively selected. These receptors originate from a man younger than 30 in good health. Some clones in this sample may be carry-over from other donors' samples.

The chain recombines TRBV28 with TRBJ2-3; 7 bases are a match to TRBD2. V lost 8 bases to trimming and J lost 4 bases; unmatched junction nucleotides: 6. The CDR3 has 13 amino acids. Per the germline V gene, CDR1 is MDHEN and CDR2 is SYDVKM. The CDR3 DNA is TGTGCCAGCGCTGGGACTATCCCAGATACGCAGTATTTT. Amino acids: CASAGTIPDTQYF.

The J gene is TRBJ2-2, the V gene TRBV27, with TRBD1 matching over 12 bases. Germline CDR1 is MNHEY and CDR2 is SMNVEV (reference sequence). The CDR3 loop spans 17 amino acids. With 6 bases clipped from V and 6 bases from J, the junction kept 11 bases outside the gene matches. In nucleotides, the CDR3 is TGTGCCAGCAGCTCCCCCGCCGGGACAGGGGGCGCCGGGGAGCTGTTTTTT. Translated: CASSSPAGTGGAGELFF.

V is TRBV20-1 and J is TRBJ2-1; 9 bases agree with TRBD2. CDR3 length: 11 amino acids. Germline lookup yields CDR1 DFQATT and CDR2 SNEGSKA (reference sequence). In DNA, the CDR3 is TGCAGAGTAGCGGGAGCGAATGAGCAGTTCTTC. Translating gives CRVAGANEQFF.

The chain joins TRBV5-8 to TRBJ1-5, with a tentative D call TRBD1 (5 bases). With 6 bases removed from V and 6 bases from J, the gap between germline ends came to 22 bases. The CDR3 is 16 residues long. Per germline, CDR1 SGHTS and CDR2 YDEGEE. The DNA for the CDR3 is TGTGCCAGCACCACGGGGACTTTCATCAGGGCTCAGCCCCAGCATTTT. It is translated as CASTTGTFIRAQPQHF.

This chain connects TRBV5-1 to TRBJ2-7; 8 nucleotides match TRBD1. CDR3 length: 15 amino acids. The J segment lost 5 bases and the V segment lost 4 bases, leaving 11 bases of the junction unmatched. Germline V gene lookup returns CDR1 SGHRS and CDR2 YFSETQ. The CDR3 spells CASSPLRQGSDEQYF. The CDR3 DNA reads TGCGCCAGCAGCCCCCTAAGACAGGGGTCAGACGAGCAGTACTTC.

The chain uses TRBV30 and TRBJ1-1, with D perhaps matching TRBD1 (6 bases). The germline CDR1 and CDR2 sequences are GTSNPN and SVGIG (reference sequence). Between the trimmed V and J ends, which lost 0 bases and 4 bases, there was a span of 12 bases. CDR3 length: 14 residues. CDR3 nucleotides: TGTGCCTGGAGTGTATCCAGGGGTGTCACTGAAGCTTTCTTT. Translation gives CAWSVSRGVTEAFF.

The V gene is TRBV7-9, the J gene TRBJ1-4, with 8 bases aligning to TRBD1. Germline values: CDR1 SEHNR, CDR2 FQNEAQ (reference sequence). The CDR3 consists of 14 residues. The J segment lost 5 bases and the V segment lost 4 bases, leaving 3 bases of the junction unmatched. CDR3 sequence: CASSWDRLNEKLFF. Here the CDR3 DNA reads TGTGCCAGCAGCTGGGACAGGTTAAATGAAAAACTGTTTTTT.

Points on this clone: Other nucleotide sequences from this sample produce the same CDR3. The chain uses TRBV7-9 and TRBJ1-1, with D hard to call. The V gene's germline CDR1 is SEHNR and CDR2 FQNEAQ (reference sequence). The CDR3 covers 13 residues. Deletions cut 1 base from V and 4 bases from J, with 7 bases between. CDR3: CASSLESGTEAFF. The CDR3, as DNA: TGTGCCAGCAGCTTAGAATCGGGCACTGAAGCTTTCTTT.

This chain joins TRBV11-3 and TRBJ2-7; 11 bases fit TRBD2. CDR1 is SGHNT, CDR2 YENEEA, per germline. With V trimmed by 5 bases and J by 3 bases, 3 bases remained unmatched. The CDR3 is 14 residues long. Here the CDR3 DNA reads TGTGCCAGCAGCCCAGGACTAGCGGGCTACGAGCAGTACTTC. This codes for CASSPGLAGYEQYF.

The rearrangement uses TRBV7-8 and TRBJ1-1; D gene unclear. The germline V gene has CDR1 SGHVS and CDR2 FQNEAQ. V lost 1 base and J lost 8, with 11 bases in between. The CDR3 is 13 amino acids. DNA for the CDR3: TGTGCCAGCAGCTTAGTTGGTACAAACGAAGCTTTCTTT. Protein sequence: CASSLVGTNEAFF.

The rearrangement links TRBV7-2 to TRBJ2-2; TRBD2 matches at 10 bases. Germline CDR1 and CDR2: SGHTA and FQGNSA. V trimming: 4 bases; J trimming: 5 bases; junction bases outside the gene matches: 7. The CDR3 spans 16 residues. CDR3: CASSSELAGRTGELFF. The CDR3 nucleotides are TGTGCCAGCAGCTCCGAACTAGCGGGACGGACCGGGGAGCTGTTTTTT.

V gene TRBV6-1 combines with J gene TRBJ2-1; D might be TRBD2 (6 bases). Germline V gene lookup returns CDR1 MNHNS and CDR2 SASEGT. The CDR3 contains 13 residues. The V end was cut by 5 bases, the J end by 5 bases, with 10 bases between. The CDR3 DNA is TGTGCCAGCAGTCCCGGGACTCACAATGAGCAGTTCTTC. The encoded protein is CASSPGTHNEQFF.

A remark on this clone: Distinct nucleotide sequences in the sample also encode this CDR3. V usage is TRBV5-1 and J usage is TRBJ2-3; 10 bases line up with TRBD1. The CDR3 spans 15 residues. V dropped 4 bases and J dropped 6; count of bases not matched to a gene: 8. CDR1 and CDR2 (germline): SGHRS, YFSETQ. This chain's CDR3 is CASSLGTGVGDTQYF. The CDR3, as DNA: TGCGCCAGCAGCCTGGGGACAGGGGTTGGGGATACGCAGTATTTT.

The V call is TRBV28, the J call TRBJ2-3, with D possibly TRBD2 on 7 matching bases. Trimming left V 3 bases short and J 4 bases short, with 14 bases between. There are 15 residues in the CDR3. In germline, CDR1 is MDHEN, CDR2 SYDVKM. This chain's CDR3 is CASSFGGGAPDTQYF. DNA of the CDR3: TGTGCCAGCAGTTTTGGCGGGGGCGCCCCAGATACGCAGTATTTT.

V is TRBV7-3 and J is TRBJ2-5, with TRBD2 matching over 8 bases. With V trimmed by 5 bases and J by 3 bases, 20 bases remained unmatched. The CDR3 extends over 19 amino acids. Germline CDR1 SGHTA, CDR2 FQGTGA. DNA of the CDR3: TGTGCCAGCAGCACTAGGGACCACCCCAGCGGGAGAAAAAAAGAGACCCAGTACTTC. Translating gives CASSTRDHPSGRKKETQYF.

The chain links TRBV5-6 to TRBJ2-7; no firm D call. The CDR3 sequence is 13 residues long. CDR1 is SGHDT and CDR2 is YYEEEE in the germline V gene. V lost 8 bases, J lost 6 bases, and 18 bases lay in between. DNA of the CDR3: TGTGCCAGTTCGTTATTAAGCCCCTCCGAGCAGTACTTC. This codes for CASSLLSPSEQYF.

The sample holds a few counts of this clone. The rearrangement joins TRBV9 to TRBJ1-1, with D unresolved. The germline V and J ends were trimmed by 0 bases and 4 bases, with 7 bases remaining between them. Germline-derived CDR1 and CDR2 are SGDLS and YYNGEE. This CDR3 is 13 amino acids long. CDR3 sequence: CASSVGFTTEAFF. CDR3 coding DNA: TGTGCCAGCAGCGTAGGGTTTACCACTGAAGCTTTCTTT.

The chain couples TRBV7-8 to TRBJ2-7; 10 bases are shared with TRBD1. Germline loops: CDR1 SGHVS, CDR2 FQNEAQ. V lost 7 bases and J lost 4; bases outside the gene matches: 7. The CDR3 contains 14 residues. CDR3 sequence: CASTIGDRGYEQYF. The DNA for the CDR3 is TGTGCCAGCACCATAGGGGACAGGGGTTACGAGCAGTACTTC.

The chain has TRBV29-1 and TRBJ2-6, with D perhaps given as TRBD1 or TRBD2 (5 bases each). CDR3 length: 15 residues. Germline-derived CDR1 and CDR2 are SQVTM and ANQGSEA. V shed 3 bases and J shed 3 bases, with 12 bases lying between them. Here the CDR3 reads CSVESRGGGANVLTF. DNA for the CDR3: TGCAGCGTTGAGAGCCGGGGCGGTGGGGCCAACGTCCTGACTTTC. Variable domain in full (rest from reference TRBV29-1 and TRBJ2-6): SAVISQKPSRDICQRGTSLTIQCQVDSQVTMMFWYRQQPGQSLTLIATANQGSEATYESGFVIDKFPISRPNLTFSTLTVSNMSPEDSSIYLCSVESRGGGANVLTFGAGSRLTVL.

V usage is TRBV5-1 and J usage is TRBJ1-4; D perhaps matches TRBD1 (5 bases). Trimming left V 1 base short and J 4 bases short, with 14 bases between. The germline gives CDR1 SGHRS, CDR2 YFSETQ. CDR3 size: 16 residues. CDR3 bases: TGCGCCAGCAGCTTGTCGAGGGGCTTAAATAATGAAAAACTGTTTTTT. This sequence encodes CASSLSRGLNNEKLFF.

The chain couples TRBV5-1 to TRBJ2-7, with D possibly being TRBD1 or TRBD2 (6 bases each). The CDR3 is 15 residues long. The germline V and J ends were trimmed by 0 bases and 3 bases, with 13 bases remaining between them. The germline CDR1 and CDR2 sequences are SGHRS and YFSETQ. This CDR3 is CASSLVEGHRYEQYF. CDR3 DNA: TGCGCCAGCAGCTTGGTGGAGGGACACCGCTACGAGCAGTACTTC.